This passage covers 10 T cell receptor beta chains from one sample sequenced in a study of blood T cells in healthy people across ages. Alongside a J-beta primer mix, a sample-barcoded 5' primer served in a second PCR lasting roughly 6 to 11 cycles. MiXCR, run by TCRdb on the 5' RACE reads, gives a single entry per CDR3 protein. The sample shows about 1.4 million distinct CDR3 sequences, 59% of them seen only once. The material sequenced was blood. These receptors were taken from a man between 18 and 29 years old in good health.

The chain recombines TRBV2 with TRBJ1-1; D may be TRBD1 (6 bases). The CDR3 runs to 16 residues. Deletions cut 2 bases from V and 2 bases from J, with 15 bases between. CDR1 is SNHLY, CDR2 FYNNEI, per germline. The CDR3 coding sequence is TGTGCCAGCAGTGAATCTGGGGGGCGCCTTAACACTGAAGCTTTCTTT. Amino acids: CASSESGGRLNTEAFF.

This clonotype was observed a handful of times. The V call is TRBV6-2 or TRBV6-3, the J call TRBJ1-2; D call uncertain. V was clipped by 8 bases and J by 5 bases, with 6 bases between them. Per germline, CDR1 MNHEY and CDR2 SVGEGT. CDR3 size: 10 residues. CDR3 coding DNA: TGTGCCAGCTGGGAATATGGCTACACCTTC. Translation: CASWEYGYTF.

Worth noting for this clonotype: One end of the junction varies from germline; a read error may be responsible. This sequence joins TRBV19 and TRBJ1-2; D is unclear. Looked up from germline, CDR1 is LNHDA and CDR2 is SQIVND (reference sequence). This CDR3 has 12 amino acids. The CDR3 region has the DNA TGTGCCAGTGGGCCCCCTAACTATGGCCACACCTTC. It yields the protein CASGPPNYGHTF.

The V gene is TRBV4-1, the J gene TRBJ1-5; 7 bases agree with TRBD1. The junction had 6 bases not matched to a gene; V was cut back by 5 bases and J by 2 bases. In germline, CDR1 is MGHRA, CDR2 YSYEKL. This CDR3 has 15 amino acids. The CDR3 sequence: CASSIAGTGNQPQHF. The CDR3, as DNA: TGCGCCAGCAGCATCGCCGGGACAGGCAATCAGCCCCAGCATTTT.

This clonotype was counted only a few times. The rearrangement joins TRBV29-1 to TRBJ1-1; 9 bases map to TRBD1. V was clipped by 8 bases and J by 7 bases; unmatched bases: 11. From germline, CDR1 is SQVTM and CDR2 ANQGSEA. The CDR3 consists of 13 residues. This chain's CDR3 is CSYLTGGAGEAFF. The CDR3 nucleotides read TGCAGCTACCTTACAGGGGGCGCGGGTGAAGCTTTCTTT.

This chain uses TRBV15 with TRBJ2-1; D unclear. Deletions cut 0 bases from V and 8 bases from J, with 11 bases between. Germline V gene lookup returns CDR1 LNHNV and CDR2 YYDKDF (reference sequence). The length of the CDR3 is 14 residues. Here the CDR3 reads CATSRDLDFYEQFF. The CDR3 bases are TGTGCCACCAGCAGAGATCTAGACTTTTATGAGCAGTTCTTC.

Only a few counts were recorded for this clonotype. CDR3 residues: CSGGPAGASKNEQFF. DNA of the CDR3: TGCAGCGGCGGTCCCGCGGGGGCAAGTAAGAATGAGCAGTTCTTC. This chain joins TRBV29-1 and TRBJ2-1; TRBD2 might be the D (7 bases). Trimming shortened V by 7 bases and J by 7 bases, and 23 bases separated the two germline ends. Germline lookup yields CDR1 SQVTM and CDR2 ANQGSEA. The CDR3 consists of 15 residues.

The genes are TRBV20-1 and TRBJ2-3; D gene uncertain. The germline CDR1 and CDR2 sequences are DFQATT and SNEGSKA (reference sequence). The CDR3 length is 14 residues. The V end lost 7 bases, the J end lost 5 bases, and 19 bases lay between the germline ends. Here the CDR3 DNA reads TGCAGTGTTCGGCCCCGGGTGAGGCAAGATACGCAGTATTTT. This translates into CSVRPRVRQDTQYF.

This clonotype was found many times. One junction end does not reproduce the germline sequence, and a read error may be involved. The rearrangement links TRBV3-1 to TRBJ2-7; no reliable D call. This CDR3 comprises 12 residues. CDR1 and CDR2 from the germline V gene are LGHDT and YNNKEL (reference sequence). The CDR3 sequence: CASSQDLGEQYF. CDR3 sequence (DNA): TGCGCCAGCAGCCAAGATTTGGGCGAGCAGTACTTC.

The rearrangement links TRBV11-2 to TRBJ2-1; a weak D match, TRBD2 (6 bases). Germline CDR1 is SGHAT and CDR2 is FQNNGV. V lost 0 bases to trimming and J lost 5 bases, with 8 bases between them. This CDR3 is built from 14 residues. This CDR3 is CASSLEVADNEQFF. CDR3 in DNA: TGTGCCAGCAGCTTAGAGGTAGCGGACAATGAGCAGTTCTTC.